The rows below give T cell receptor beta chains drawn from one sample of a study of cytomegalovirus exposure and HLA in healthy donors. Assay used: immunoSEQ multiplex PCR; TCRdb lists only in-frame clones, some missing. This repertoire shows some 130,000 clones, 60% to 80% found once; its top ten account for roughly 2.7%. The sequenced material came from PBMCs. Receptors originate from an older woman in good health and CMV-seropositive. Each CDR3 is given with its conserved first and last residue. The order of the fields is CDR3 protein, CDR3 DNA, V gene, D gene, J gene, clone size. The D gene is left open where the match is weak. Where a row states a size, it is once, few, many or the class of an expanded clone; other rows omit it.

CDR3aa: CASSRQAESTEAFF
CDR3nt: TGTGCCAGCAGCCGACAGGCCGAGAGCACTGAAGCTTTCTTT
v_gene: TRBV2
d_gene: NA
j_gene: TRBJ1-1
abundance: NA

CDR3aa: CASSPGGAGISNTGELFF
CDR3nt: TGTGCCAGCAGCCCCGGGGGAGCGGGGATTTCGAACACCGGGGAGCTGTTTTTT
v_gene: TRBV5-4
d_gene: TRBD2
j_gene: TRBJ2-2
abundance: NA

CDR3aa: CASSITRRGSGTGLYEQYF
CDR3nt: TGTGCCAGTAGTATTACGAGGAGGGGATCCGGGACAGGGCTCTACGAGCAGTACTTC
v_gene: TRBV19
d_gene: TRBD1
j_gene: TRBJ2-7
abundance: NA

CDR3aa: CASRRLAGMFGEQYF
CDR3nt: TGTGCCAGCAGACGACTAGCGGGGATGTTTGGCGAGCAGTACTTC
v_gene: TRBV6-5
d_gene: TRBD2
j_gene: TRBJ2-7
abundance: NA

CDR3aa: CASSPTGTSGDTTQYF
CDR3nt: TGTGCCAGCAGTCCAACCGGGACTAGCGGGGATACGACCCAGTACTTC
v_gene: TRBV27
d_gene: TRBD2
j_gene: TRBJ2-5
abundance: once

CDR3aa: CASSLGGDTVSNEQFF
CDR3nt: TGTGCCAGCAGCCTCGGGGGGGACACGGTATCAAATGAGCAGTTCTTC
v_gene: TRBV5-4
d_gene: TRBD2
j_gene: TRBJ2-1
abundance: NA

CDR3aa: CASGPNEKLFF
CDR3nt: TGTGCCAGTGGGCCCAATGAAAAACTGTTTTTT
v_gene: TRBV28
d_gene: NA
j_gene: TRBJ1-4
abundance: few

CDR3aa: CASSPTGFGYTF
CDR3nt: TGTGCCAGCAGCCCAACAGGGTTTGGCTACACCTTC
v_gene: TRBV5-6
d_gene: NA
j_gene: TRBJ1-2
abundance: NA

CDR3aa: CASSLGPGTSGGAADTQYF
CDR3nt: TGTGCCAGCAGCTTAGGACCCGGGACTAGCGGGGGGGCCGCAGATACGCAGTATTTT
v_gene: TRBV7-3
d_gene: TRBD2
j_gene: TRBJ2-3
abundance: NA

CDR3aa: CASSSGGGEETQYF
CDR3nt: TGTGCCAGCAGCTCAGGGGGAGGAGAAGAGACCCAGTACTTC
v_gene: TRBV7-8
d_gene: NA
j_gene: TRBJ2-5
abundance: NA

CDR3aa: CASSLTPPTDGTGGSGYTF
CDR3nt: TGTGCCAGCAGCTTAACCCCTCCTACGGACGGGACAGGCGGAAGTGGCTACACCTTC
v_gene: TRBV7-3
d_gene: TRBD1
j_gene: TRBJ1-2
abundance: NA

CDR3aa: CASSPGTGGNYGYTF
CDR3nt: TGTGCCAGTAGTCCTGGGACAGGGGGTAACTATGGCTACACCTTC
v_gene: TRBV19
d_gene: TRBD1
j_gene: TRBJ1-2
abundance: once

CDR3aa: CSSSPGHEEGYTF
CDR3nt: TGTTCCAGCAGCCCGGGACACGAGGAGGGCTACACCTTC
v_gene: TRBV7-9
d_gene: NA
j_gene: TRBJ1-2
abundance: NA

CDR3aa: CASSAGTGGTEAFF
CDR3nt: TGTGCCAGCAGCGCAGGGACAGGGGGCACTGAAGCTTTCTTT
v_gene: TRBV7-8
d_gene: TRBD1
j_gene: TRBJ1-1
abundance: NA

CDR3aa: CASSFNWGTGLRGTDTQYF
CDR3nt: TGTGCCAGCAGCTTCAATTGGGGAACGGGACTCCGGGGAACAGATACGCAGTATTTT
v_gene: TRBV7-6
d_gene: NA
j_gene: TRBJ2-3
abundance: NA

CDR3aa: CAISEMTSSYNSPLHF
CDR3nt: TGTGCCATCAGTGAGATGACAAGCTCCTATAATTCACCCCTCCACTTT
v_gene: TRBV10-3
d_gene: NA
j_gene: TRBJ1-6
abundance: NA

CDR3aa: CASSLGGQGHEQFF
CDR3nt: TGTGCCAGCAGCTTGGGAGGACAGGGCCATGAGCAGTTCTTC
v_gene: TRBV5-4
d_gene: TRBD1
j_gene: TRBJ2-1
abundance: NA

CDR3aa: CASSQDRGGFGQPQHF
CDR3nt: TGCGCCAGCAGCCAAGATCGTGGGGGCTTCGGTCAGCCCCAGCATTTT
v_gene: TRBV4-1
d_gene: NA
j_gene: TRBJ1-5
abundance: few

CDR3aa: CASSQAGGQAEAFF
CDR3nt: TGCGCCAGCAGCCAAGCAGGGGGCCAGGCTGAAGCTTTCTTT
v_gene: TRBV4-1
d_gene: TRBD1
j_gene: TRBJ1-1
abundance: NA

CDR3aa: CASSYMGGSEKLFF
CDR3nt: TGTGCCAGCAGTTACATGGGGGGAAGCGAAAAACTGTTTTTT
v_gene: TRBV6-5
d_gene: NA
j_gene: TRBJ1-4
abundance: NA

CDR3aa: CASSLRANSGNTIYF
CDR3nt: TGTGCCAGCAGCTTGCGGGCGAACTCTGGAAACACCATATATTTT
v_gene: TRBV7-9
d_gene: NA
j_gene: TRBJ1-3
abundance: once

CDR3aa: CASSASPSGDTGELFF
CDR3nt: TGCGCCAGCAGCGCCAGCCCCTCCGGGGACACCGGGGAGCTGTTTTTT
v_gene: TRBV5-1
d_gene: NA
j_gene: TRBJ2-2
abundance: NA

CDR3aa: CATAPRRTGYGYTF
CDR3nt: TGTGCCACCGCGCCGAGGCGCACGGGCTATGGCTACACCTTC
v_gene: TRBV19
d_gene: NA
j_gene: TRBJ1-2
abundance: NA

CDR3aa: CASSVVGPLAGAISDTQYF
CDR3nt: TGTGCCAGCAGCGTAGTAGGGCCCCTAGCGGGGGCCATCTCAGATACGCAGTATTTT
v_gene: TRBV9
d_gene: TRBD2
j_gene: TRBJ2-3
abundance: NA

CDR3aa: CASSPPGRGTEAFF
CDR3nt: TGTGCCAGCTCACCCCCGGGGCGGGGCACTGAAGCTTTCTTT
v_gene: TRBV18
d_gene: NA
j_gene: TRBJ1-1
abundance: NA

CDR3aa: CASSPAGLNYGYTF
CDR3nt: TGTGCCAGCAGCCCCGCGGGCCTCAACTATGGCTACACCTTC
v_gene: TRBV5-4
d_gene: NA
j_gene: TRBJ1-2
abundance: NA

CDR3aa: CASSRTRGGGANVLTF
CDR3nt: TGCGCCAGCAGCCGCACCCGGGGTGGTGGGGCCAACGTCCTGACTTTC
v_gene: TRBV5-1
d_gene: NA
j_gene: TRBJ2-6
abundance: NA

CDR3aa: CASSLFYGGNQPQHF
CDR3nt: TGTGCCAGCAGTTTATTTTATGGGGGGAATCAGCCCCAGCATTTT
v_gene: TRBV27
d_gene: NA
j_gene: TRBJ1-5
abundance: once

CDR3aa: CASGRVNEKLFF
CDR3nt: TGTGCCAGTGGGAGAGTGAATGAAAAACTGTTTTTT
v_gene: TRBV19
d_gene: NA
j_gene: TRBJ1-4
abundance: NA

CDR3aa: CASSLGGIGYTF
CDR3nt: TGTGCCAGCAGCCTCGGAGGGATCGGCTACACCTTC
v_gene: TRBV5-4
d_gene: NA
j_gene: TRBJ1-2
abundance: NA

CDR3aa: CASSLRQGANSEAFF
CDR3nt: TGTGCCAGCAGCCTACGCCAGGGGGCTAACAGTGAAGCTTTCTTT
v_gene: TRBV7-9
d_gene: TRBD1
j_gene: TRBJ1-1
abundance: NA

CDR3aa: CASLAQGRTDTQYF
CDR3nt: TGTGCCAGCTTGGCGCAGGGGCGCACAGATACGCAGTATTTT
v_gene: TRBV2
d_gene: NA
j_gene: TRBJ2-3
abundance: NA

CDR3aa: CASSPGDRENTEAFF
CDR3nt: TGTGCCAGCAGCCCAGGGGACAGAGAGAACACTGAAGCTTTCTTT
v_gene: TRBV7-9
d_gene: TRBD1
j_gene: TRBJ1-1
abundance: once

CDR3aa: CASSYRLTAMNTEAFF
CDR3nt: TGTGCCAGCAGTTACCGGTTGACAGCCATGAACACTGAAGCTTTCTTT
v_gene: TRBV6-5
d_gene: NA
j_gene: TRBJ1-1
abundance: few

CDR3aa: CASSLGTARETQYF
CDR3nt: TGTGCCAGCAGCCTCGGGACTGCCAGGGAGACCCAGTACTTC
v_gene: TRBV7-8
d_gene: NA
j_gene: TRBJ2-5
abundance: NA

CDR3aa: CASSDGFYGYTF
CDR3nt: TGCGCCAGCAGTGACGGGTTCTATGGCTACACCTTC
v_gene: TRBV10-1
d_gene: NA
j_gene: TRBJ1-2
abundance: NA

CDR3aa: CASISPSGANVLTF
CDR3nt: TGTGCCAGTATTAGCCCCTCTGGGGCCAACGTCCTGACTTTC
v_gene: TRBV19
d_gene: NA
j_gene: TRBJ2-6
abundance: NA

CDR3aa: CASSLNGQGTDTQYF
CDR3nt: TGTGCCAGCAGCTTAAATGGACAGGGGACAGATACGCAGTATTTT
v_gene: TRBV7-3
d_gene: TRBD1
j_gene: TRBJ2-3
abundance: NA